Listed below are T cell receptor beta chains from one sample, sequenced in a study of vaccination and CD4 T cells after COVID-19. TCRdb re-derived calls from the PCR reads in MiXCR, one entry per CDR3 protein. The sample lists about 25,000 distinct CDR3 sequences, about 31% occurring once. For these receptors, no antigen is known. The sample consisted of CD4+ T cells from blood, cultured in vitro, taken about 7 months after SARS-CoV-2 vaccination. The receptors originated from a human donor who had recovered from COVID-19. Both conserved end residues are part of each CDR3. D genes are given only for firm matches. Clone size is stated in some rows and not others, as once, few, many or a class when expanded.

J,size,V,D,DNA,CDR3
TRBJ2-7,many,TRBV7-8,TRBD2,TGTGCCAGCAGCTCAGGGACTAGCGGGACCACCGAGCAGTACTTC,CASSSGTSGTTEQYF
TRBJ2-5,medium-sized,TRBV7-9,.,TGTGCCAGCAGCTTCGGGGGGCGGTGGCAAGAGACCCAGTACTTC,CASSFGGRWQETQYF
TRBJ2-7,few,TRBV6-2/TRBV6-3,.,TGTGCCAGCCTTTCGCCGGGGGTCAATTCCTACGAGCAGTACTTC,CASLSPGVNSYEQYF
TRBJ2-1,few,TRBV20-1,TRBD2,TGCAGTGCTAGAGATCTGCCCAGCGGGAGAGGCAATGAGCAGTTCTTC,CSARDLPSGRGNEQFF
TRBJ2-7,medium-sized,TRBV20-1,TRBD2,TGCAGTGCTAGAGATGTAGCGGGAGTACAGTACGAGCAGTACTTC,CSARDVAGVQYEQYF
TRBJ2-1,.,TRBV6-1,TRBD2,TGTGCCAGCAAGCCGGGACTAGTAGCCCACAATGAGCAGTTCTTC,CASKPGLVAHNEQFF
TRBJ1-6,once,TRBV6-1,.,TGTGCCAGAAAAATGGGTTCACCCCTCCACTTT,CARKMGSPLHF
TRBJ2-3,few,TRBV20-1,.,TGCAGTGCTAGAGGGGGCGGTCAGAGAGATACGCAGTATTTT,CSARGGGQRDTQYF
TRBJ2-2,.,TRBV7-2,.,TGTGCCAGCAGCTTACTATATGGGGCTAACACCGGGGAGCTGTTTTTT,CASSLLYGANTGELFF
TRBJ1-6,.,TRBV28,.,TGTGCCAGCGTGGCGGGGACACTAAATTCACCCCTCCACTTT,CASVAGTLNSPLHF
TRBJ2-1,few,TRBV20-1,TRBD2,TGCAGTGCTAGGCCCCTCGAGCTCTTCGGGAGGGTACATGATGAGCAGTTCTTC,CSARPLELFGRVHDEQFF
TRBJ2-2,.,TRBV7-8,.,TGTGCCAGCAGCTTAGATCCTCCCTCTAACACCGGGGAGCTGTTTTTT,CASSLDPPSNTGELFF
TRBJ2-2,.,TRBV15,TRBD1,TGTGCCACCAGCAGACGTGCCGGGACAGGGGAATTGGGCGGGGAGCTGTTTTTT,CATSRRAGTGELGGELFF
TRBJ1-5,large,TRBV20-1,.,TGCAGTGCTAGCACCGCGAGGGGCGTAGGGAATCAGCCCCAGCATTTT,CSASTARGVGNQPQHF
TRBJ1-1,.,TRBV29-1,TRBD1,TGCAGCGTTGACACAGGGGCTAGGAACACTGAAGCTTTCTTT,CSVDTGARNTEAFF
TRBJ1-5,.,TRBV19,TRBD1,TGTGCCAGTAGTATCAGGGGGCACGGTCAGCCCCAGCATTTT,CASSIRGHGQPQHF
TRBJ1-6,.,TRBV19,.,TGTGCAGACCGCGGGAATTCACCCCTCCACTTT,CADRGNSPLHF
TRBJ1-2,.,TRBV20-1,.,TGCAGTGCTAGGACTGGGGGCTTAGGAGGCTACACCTTC,CSARTGGLGGYTF
TRBJ1-6,few,TRBV20-1,.,TGCAGTGCTAGCCCACCAGTGAGCGGTTCACCCCTCCACTTT,CSASPPVSGSPLHF
TRBJ2-5,few,TRBV7-9,TRBD2,TGTGCCAGCAGTCGGACTAGCTTGATCCAAGAGACCCAGTACTTC,CASSRTSLIQETQYF